This TCR beta chain comes out of a study of cytomegalovirus exposure and HLA in healthy donors (dated by TCRdb to 2017 to 2019). Concerning the study at large: According to an earlier analysis of several hundred of the donors, some 170 million T cells yielded roughly 110 million unique TCR beta sequences and around 300 Gb of sequence data. Among a few hundred genotyped donors of the cohort, an average of around 240,000 unique TCR beta nucleotide sequences were sequenced per donor, around 18% of them non-productive. Every repertoire in the discovery cohort had been generated on one and the same sequencing platform. To predict cytomegalovirus infection status, the study combined high-throughput TCR immunosequencing, statistical association of individual TCRs with disease status, and machine learning. To study patterns of TCR occurrence, a later analysis re-analyzed previously published TCR beta repertoires from around 670 donors and added high-resolution HLA genotyping. The study aimed to test whether cataloging public T cell receptors could reveal signatures of past pathogen exposure. The later analysis used no new phenotypic data to find candidate immune exposures, relying instead on TCR beta sequences and their occurrence across donors. Four to six DR-DQ haplotypes were handled as single units for association and clustering, since linkage in the cohort was strong. The number of donors typed differed by locus, with 629-630 for A, B, C, DRB1 and DQB1, over 500 for DQA1, some 570 for DPA1, and some 450 for DPB1. Both class I and class II loci were covered by HLA typing, at four-digit resolution. The study used immunosequencing to profile the T cell repertoires of more than 650 subjects and linked those repertoires to cytomegalovirus serostatus. Among the approximately 400 genotyped donors, approximately 81% belonged to the genetic ancestry cluster associated with self-reported Caucasian donors. A later genetic analysis used genome-wide SNP genotypes for about 60% of the roughly 700 donors, treating that subset as a discovery cohort. In an earlier analysis of 587 of the donors, high-throughput TCR beta sequencing was used to judge whether each TCR beta V gene segment behaved as functional or pseudogenic. Roughly 300 gigabases of sequencing data and tens of millions of unique TCR sequences were included in an early release covering 550 to 800 HLA-typed donors. Alongside the repertoire data, information on donor age, sex, ethnicity and CMV serostatus was compiled. Besides the first cohort of more than 650 subjects, a separate validation cohort made up of 95 to 150 different subjects was used.

Remarks on this clone: Its specific antigen is unknown. No quality values exist for individual bases; no much larger clone is one base distant. Other DNA sequences of this sample code for an identical CDR3.

Overall study outcomes, separate from this receptor: Strong co-occurrence of HLA alleles, especially DR and DQ, made assigning TCR associations to individual alleles difficult. The classifier was reported to diagnose cytomegalovirus status with high specificity and sensitivity in both the original cohort and the validation cohort. Most TCR sequences were seen in very few donors, while some public TCRs were found in many individuals. In a later analysis, the rate of TCR association differed among HLA loci, with DRB1 alleles having the most associated TCRs and HLA-C alleles having the fewest. Correlated functional status among segregating V segments might be attributable to linkage disequilibrium, but an unknown experimental factor could not be ruled out. A further reported finding was that TCR beta sequences accurately predicted the HLA-A and HLA-B alleles for most subjects in the first cohort. The authors suggested that the approach could potentially be generalized to other disease states and immunological phenotypes. The only immune exposure information available for the cohort was CMV serostatus. Because counts were too low, about 18 rarely observed V segments, including chromosome 9 orphons, were left out of the earlier analysis of a few hundred of the donors. According to a later analysis, most CMV-associated TCR beta chains appeared to be HLA-restricted, and the HLA associations seemed to be driven largely by CMV exposure. According to a later analysis, parvovirus B19, influenza, CMV and Epstein-Barr virus appeared linked to several top co-occurrence clusters. Three of the identified cytomegalovirus-associated TCR beta chains were confirmed in vitro to be specific for cytomegalovirus antigens. This cohort had only TCR beta chains sequenced, and the lack of alpha or paired-chain data limited which features could be detected. A total of 164 TCR beta chains were listed by the study as associated with cytomegalovirus. Presence/absence analyses assumed roughly uniform sequencing depth across donors, an assumption that may not hold. A later genetic analysis reported fewer N-insertions in productive TCRs among donors in an Asian-associated ancestry cluster than the 666-donor mean. The sequencing pipeline was judged likely to have produced a cluster of highly shared sequence variants as a technical artifact. A later genetic analysis associated a missense DCLRE1C variant with V-gene and J-gene trimming of TCR beta chains, and an independent cohort replicated the association. An earlier analysis of 587 of the donors showed that most TCR beta V segments appeared in productive rearrangements either about 90% or about 30% of the time, which broadly matched IMGT annotations. Because some donors lacked HLA typing at each locus, the association tests relied only on the typed subset. Compared with equally common non-associated chains, HLA-associated TCR beta chains in a later analysis were more clonally expanded and had lower generation probabilities. Some IMGT-functional V segments, including TRBV6-2 and TRBV6-3, could not be told apart with the 87-base-pair reads, so those segments were excluded. A later analysis associated about 17,000 TCR beta sequences with specific HLA alleles at a false discovery rate of 0.05.

CDR1 MNHEY and CDR2 SVGAGI were looked up in the germline V gene. The CDR3, cysteine through phenylalanine, is 13 amino acids long. The only DNA kept is the CDR3, 39 bases in frame from the first base. The germline ends are 6 bases apart after V is trimmed by 2 bases and J by 5 bases. The cohort comprised more than 550 healthy bone marrow donors. At the time of sampling, all cohort members were nominally healthy, though unrecorded immune exposures were likely present. The donor tested CMV seronegative, placing the donor among the 350 to 400 seronegative members of the cohort. A peripheral blood sample was provided by each donor, and peripheral blood mononuclear cells were used for TCR beta sequencing. Genomic DNA was extracted from the blood cell samples with the Qiagen DNeasy Blood Extraction Kit. The method was the immunoSEQ multiplex PCR assay. A mixture of 60 forward primers for TCR Vbeta segments and 13 reverse primers for TCR Jbeta segments was used in the multiplex PCR. The CDR3 region of rearranged TCR beta genes was amplified from genomic DNA by a multiplex PCR assay. The amplified TCR beta libraries were sequenced on the Illumina HiSeq System as 87-base-pair reads. As for the original processing: A later analysis tallied 80 million to 95 million unique TCR beta chains across the 666 repertoires, and approximately 9.9 million of those chains were shared by two or more donors. Raw reads were error-corrected and collapsed into unique sequences by a nearest-neighbor algorithm in which closely related sequences were merged to remove PCR and sequencing errors. To assign V, D and J gene segments, CDR3 sequences were aligned to IMGT reference sequences. For a sequence to be retained, a match of at least six nucleotides was required to both a V gene segment and a J gene segment. Rearrangements were called productive when the CDR3 lacked stop codons and stayed in frame with V and J; all others were non-productive. Following IMGT convention, CDR3 was defined as the stretch from the second conserved V-encoded cysteine to the conserved J-encoded phenylalanine. Sequences without an unambiguous match to a single V gene segment were excluded from the earlier analysis of about 600 of the donors. In an earlier analysis of some 590 of the donors, V segments were called functional above 56.7% productive rearrangements and were called segregating when the between-donor standard deviation exceeded 5%. A statistical classification framework was developed to diagnose cytomegalovirus status using the catalog of TCR beta chain sequences. In a later analysis, V and J genes were assigned by comparing TCR nucleotide sequences against IMGT/GENE-DB human TR gene sequences. Using the TCRdist pipeline, a later analysis assigned CDR3 sequences along with most-parsimonious VDJ recombination scenarios. In a later analysis, each TCR beta chain was defined by its CDR3 amino acid sequence together with its V-gene family, and reads lacking a unique V-gene family were excluded. In a later analysis, 500 to 650 highly shared, low-generation-probability nucleotide sequences were removed to address suspected cross-contamination and a sequencing artifact. A later analysis calculated a clonal expansion index for each public chain from normalized within-repertoire ranks of inferred template counts. In a later analysis, generation probabilities were computed using a VDJ recombination model fitted to out-of-frame rearrangements, and the results were checked against IGoR. A later analysis scored TCR-TCR, TCR-HLA and TCR-CMV co-occurrence with hypergeometric tests, applying a repertoire-size bias correction to TCR pairs. A later analysis estimated false discovery rates by permuting HLA or CMV assignments 20 times. In a later analysis, co-occurring TCRs were grouped using DBSCAN, and TCRdist sequence similarity was added for clustering within HLA-allele-positive subsets. For co-occurrence clustering, repertoires with fewer than 30,000 or more than 120,000 public chains were excluded, along with five repertoires with anomalous nucleotide sharing. Imported from immuneACCESS, the table was reduced by TCRdb to in-frame sequences with V and J called. These copies leave out some clones; in studies compared against another copy, an unresolved V gene accounts for under half, and the cause of the remainder is not known. That table furnishes V, J and clone size, whereas the DNA furnished D and trimming. The sample table lists more than 110,000 clones, roughly 80% of them with a count of one. The ten most abundant clones make up approximately 1.1% of the sample.

The specimen sequenced was PBMCs. Recombination connected TRBV6-5 to TRBJ2-2; matching of 6 bases hints at TRBD2 as the D gene. This sequence was found in a female donor in good health and CMV-seronegative. The CDR3 region reads CASSYGGTGELFF. The nucleotides read TGTGCCAGCAGTTACGGGGGGACCGGGGAGCTGTTTTTT.